This T cell receptor (beta chain) emerged from a study of blood T cells in healthy people across ages. The wider study: Researchers report that template switching captured about one barcoded beta molecule per two T cells.

A sample-barcoded 5' primer and a J-beta primer mix were used in a second PCR of roughly 6 to 11 cycles. MiXCR was run by TCRdb on the 5' RACE reads, yielding one entry per CDR3 protein. In the table there are hundreds of thousands of distinct CDR3 sequences, 29% of which are singletons. This clonotype was seen at least ten times. The CDR3 covers 14 residues. Per the germline V gene, CDR1 is LGHDT and CDR2 is YNNKEL (reference sequence). Trimming stripped 4 bases from V and 8 bases from J, with 17 bases between. This sequence joins TRBV3-1 and TRBJ1-2; tentatively, D is TRBD1 (6 bases). The specimen sequenced was blood. This sequence originates from a woman at least 80 years old in good health. The CDR3 DNA reads TGTGCCAGCAGCCCGACGGGGGGGCGCAGGGGCTACACCTTC. Amino acids: CASSPTGGRRGYTF.